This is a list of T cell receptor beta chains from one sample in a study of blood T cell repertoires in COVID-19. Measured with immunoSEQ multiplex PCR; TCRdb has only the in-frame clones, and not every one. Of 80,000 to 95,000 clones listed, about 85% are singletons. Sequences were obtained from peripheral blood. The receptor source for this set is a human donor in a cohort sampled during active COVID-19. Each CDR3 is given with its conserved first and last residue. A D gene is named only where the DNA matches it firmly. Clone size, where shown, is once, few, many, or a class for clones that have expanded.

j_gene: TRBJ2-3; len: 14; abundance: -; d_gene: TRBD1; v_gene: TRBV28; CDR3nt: TGTGCCAGCACCCAGGACAGGGTTCAACATACGCAGTATTTT; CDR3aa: CASTQDRVQHTQYF
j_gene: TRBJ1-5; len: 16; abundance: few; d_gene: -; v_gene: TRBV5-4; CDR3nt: TGTGCCAGCAGCTTGGGGGCAGGGTCTGGCAATCAGCCCCAGCATTTT; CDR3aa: CASSLGAGSGNQPQHF
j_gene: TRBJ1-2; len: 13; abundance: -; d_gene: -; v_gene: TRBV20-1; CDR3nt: TGCAGTGCTAGTGAGGGACTCAAGTATGGCTACACCTTC; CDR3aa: CSASEGLKYGYTF
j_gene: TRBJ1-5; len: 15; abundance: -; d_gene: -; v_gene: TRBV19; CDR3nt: TGTGCCAGTAGTACCGGGTCTGTGAGGGATCAGCCCCAGCATTTT; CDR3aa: CASSTGSVRDQPQHF
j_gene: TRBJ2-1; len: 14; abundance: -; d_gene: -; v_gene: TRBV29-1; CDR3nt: TGCAGCCTCTCCGGGAGTACAGTCTACAATGAGCAGTTCTTC; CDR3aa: CSLSGSTVYNEQFF
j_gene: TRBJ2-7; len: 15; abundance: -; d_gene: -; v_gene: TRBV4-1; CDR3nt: TGCGCCAGCAGCGGTGGAGTCATTACTTCCTACGAGCAGTACTTC; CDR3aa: CASSGGVITSYEQYF
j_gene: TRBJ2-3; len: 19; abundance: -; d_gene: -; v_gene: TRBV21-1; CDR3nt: TGTGCCAGCAGCAAAGCTAACGACAGGACCGTTCCTATCACAGATACGCAGTATTTT; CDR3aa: CASSKANDRTVPITDTQYF
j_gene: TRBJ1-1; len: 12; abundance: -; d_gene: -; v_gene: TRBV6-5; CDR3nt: TGTGCCAGCATCCAAGACACACTGGAAGCTTTCTTT; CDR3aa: CASIQDTLEAFF
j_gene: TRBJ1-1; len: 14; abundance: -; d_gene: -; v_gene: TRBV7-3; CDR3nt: TGTGCCAGCAGCTTATCTTCGGGGAACACTGAAGCTTTCTTT; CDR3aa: CASSLSSGNTEAFF
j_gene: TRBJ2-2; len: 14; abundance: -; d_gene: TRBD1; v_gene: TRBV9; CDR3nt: TGTGCCAGCAGCGGGACAGGATACACCGGGGAGCTGTTTTTT; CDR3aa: CASSGTGYTGELFF
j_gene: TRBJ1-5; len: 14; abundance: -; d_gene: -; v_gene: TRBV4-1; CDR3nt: TGCGCCAGCAGCCAAGGGCAGGGAGGACAGCCCCAGCATTTT; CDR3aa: CASSQGQGGQPQHF
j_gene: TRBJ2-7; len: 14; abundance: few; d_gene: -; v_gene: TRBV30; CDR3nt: TGTGCCCTGACACAGGGCAAATCCTCCTACGAGCAGTACTTC; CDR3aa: CALTQGKSSYEQYF
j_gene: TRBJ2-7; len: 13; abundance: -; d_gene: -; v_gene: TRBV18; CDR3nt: TGTGCCAGCTCACCCGCCTCAGCCTACGAGCAGTACTTC; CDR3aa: CASSPASAYEQYF
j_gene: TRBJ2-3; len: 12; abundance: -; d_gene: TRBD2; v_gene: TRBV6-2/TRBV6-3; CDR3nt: TGTGCCAGCAGTTACCGGGGGGGTACGCAGTATTTT; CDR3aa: CASSYRGGTQYF
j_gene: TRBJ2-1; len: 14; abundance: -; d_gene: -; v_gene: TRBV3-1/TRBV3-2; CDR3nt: TGTGCCAGCAGCCAAGAGGGACAACCCAATGAGCAGTTCTTC; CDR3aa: CASSQEGQPNEQFF
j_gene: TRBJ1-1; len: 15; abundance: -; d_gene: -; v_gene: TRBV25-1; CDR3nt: TGTGCCAGCAGCGTATACGGTCTCATGAACACTGAAGCTTTCTTT; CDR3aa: CASSVYGLMNTEAFF
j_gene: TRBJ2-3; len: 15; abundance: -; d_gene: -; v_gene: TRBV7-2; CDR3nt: TGTGCCAGCAGCTTAGGGGCGGGGCTCCGATCGGCGCAGTATTTT; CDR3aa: CASSLGAGLRSAQYF
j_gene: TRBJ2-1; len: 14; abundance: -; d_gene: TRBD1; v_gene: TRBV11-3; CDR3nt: TGTGCCAGCAGCTTAGAAAGAGGGGGCGATGAGCAGTTCTTC; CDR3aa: CASSLERGGDEQFF
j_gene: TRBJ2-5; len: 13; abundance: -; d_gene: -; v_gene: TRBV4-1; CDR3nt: TGCGCCAGCAGCCCAGGTTCCTTAGAGACCCAGTACTTC; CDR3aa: CASSPGSLETQYF
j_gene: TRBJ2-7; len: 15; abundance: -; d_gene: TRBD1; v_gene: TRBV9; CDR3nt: TGTGCCAGCAGCGTAGTGGGTACAGGGGGCTACGAGCAGTACTTC; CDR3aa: CASSVVGTGGYEQYF
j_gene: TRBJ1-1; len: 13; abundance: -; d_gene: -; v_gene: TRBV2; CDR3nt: TGTGCCAGCAGTGAATTGAGCAGGGCCGAAGCTTTCTTT; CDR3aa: CASSELSRAEAFF
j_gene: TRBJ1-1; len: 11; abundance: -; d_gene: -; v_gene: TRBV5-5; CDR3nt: TGTGCCAGCAGCTTGGACAGGGAGGCTTTCTTT; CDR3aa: CASSLDREAFF
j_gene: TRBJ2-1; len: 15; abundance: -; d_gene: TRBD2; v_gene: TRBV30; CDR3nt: TGTGCCTGGCTAGCGGGGGGATGGGTAGGCAATGAGCAGTTCTTC; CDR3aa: CAWLAGGWVGNEQFF
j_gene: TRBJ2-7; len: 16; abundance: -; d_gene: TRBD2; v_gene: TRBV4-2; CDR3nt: TGTGCCAGCAGCAGGACTAGCGGGACTCCCTCCTACGAGCAGTACTTC; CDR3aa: CASSRTSGTPSYEQYF
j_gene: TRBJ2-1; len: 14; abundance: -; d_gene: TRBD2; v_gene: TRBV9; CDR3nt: TGTGCCAGCAGCGTCGGAGCGGGGGGAAATGAGCAGTTCTTC; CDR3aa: CASSVGAGGNEQFF
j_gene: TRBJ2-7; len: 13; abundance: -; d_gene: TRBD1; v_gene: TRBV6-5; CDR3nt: TGTGCCATAGACAGGGGACCCTTCTACGAGCAGTACTTC; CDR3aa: CAIDRGPFYEQYF
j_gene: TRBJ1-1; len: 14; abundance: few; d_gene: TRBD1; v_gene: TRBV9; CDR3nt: TGTGCCAGCAGCGAGATGACAGGGTGGAATGAAGCTTTCTTT; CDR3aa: CASSEMTGWNEAFF
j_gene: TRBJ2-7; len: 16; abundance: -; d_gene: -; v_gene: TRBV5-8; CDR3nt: TGTGCCAGCAGCTTGGTGGGGGGGGCTCTCTCCTACGAGCAGTACTTC; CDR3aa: CASSLVGGALSYEQYF
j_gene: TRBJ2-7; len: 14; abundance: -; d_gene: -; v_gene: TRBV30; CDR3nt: TGTGCCTGGTCCCCGTCGGGGGGCCGGTACGAGCAGTACTTC; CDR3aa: CAWSPSGGRYEQYF
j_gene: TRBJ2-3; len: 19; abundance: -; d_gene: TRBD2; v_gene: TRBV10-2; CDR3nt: TGCGCCAGCAGTGAGGGACTAGCGGGGGGCTTGTTTAGCACAGATACGCAGTATTTT; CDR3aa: CASSEGLAGGLFSTDTQYF
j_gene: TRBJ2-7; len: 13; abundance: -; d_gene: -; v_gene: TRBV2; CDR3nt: TGTGCCCGGGGGACTGACAACTCCTACGAGCAGTACTTC; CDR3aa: CARGTDNSYEQYF
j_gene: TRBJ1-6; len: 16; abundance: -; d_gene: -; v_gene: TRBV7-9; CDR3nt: TGTGCCAGCAGCCCCCCTGCGAGCACCTATAATTCACCCCTCCACTTT; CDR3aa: CASSPPASTYNSPLHF
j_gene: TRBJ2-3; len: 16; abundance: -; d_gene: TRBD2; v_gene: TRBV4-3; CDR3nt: TGCGCCAGCAGCCAAGCTCCTAGCGGGAGTCTAGATACGCAGTATTTT; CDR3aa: CASSQAPSGSLDTQYF
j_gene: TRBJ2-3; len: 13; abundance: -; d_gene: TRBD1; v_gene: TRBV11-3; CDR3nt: TGTGCCAGCAGTGGGACAGGGTCAGATACGCAGTATTTT; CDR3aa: CASSGTGSDTQYF
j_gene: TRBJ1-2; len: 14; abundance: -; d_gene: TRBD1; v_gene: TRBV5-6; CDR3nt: TGTGCCAGCAGTCAAACAGGGGTGAACTATGGCTACACCTTC; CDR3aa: CASSQTGVNYGYTF
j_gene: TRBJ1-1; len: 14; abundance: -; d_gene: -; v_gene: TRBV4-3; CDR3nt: TGCGCCAGCAGCCTCAGAGGGGGGAACACTGAAGCTTTCTTT; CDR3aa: CASSLRGGNTEAFF
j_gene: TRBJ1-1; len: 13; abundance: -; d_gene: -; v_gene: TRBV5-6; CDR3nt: TGTGCCAGCAGCCCAGGGCCCCACACTGAAGCTTTCTTT; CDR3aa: CASSPGPHTEAFF
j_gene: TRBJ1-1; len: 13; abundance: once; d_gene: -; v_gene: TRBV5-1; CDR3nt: TGCGCCAGCACTAGGGGTTCGGGCACTGAAGCTTTCTTT; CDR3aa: CASTRGSGTEAFF
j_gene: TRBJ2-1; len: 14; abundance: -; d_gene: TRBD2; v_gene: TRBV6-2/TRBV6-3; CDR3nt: TGTGCCAGCAGTTACATCGGCGGGAGGTATGAGCAGTTCTTC; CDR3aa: CASSYIGGRYEQFF
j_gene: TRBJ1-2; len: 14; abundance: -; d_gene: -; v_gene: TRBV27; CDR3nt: TGTGCCAGCAGTAGATACGGAAGTGCAGGGGGCTACACCTTC; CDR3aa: CASSRYGSAGGYTF
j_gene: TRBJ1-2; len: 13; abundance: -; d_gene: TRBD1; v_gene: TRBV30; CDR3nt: TGTGCCTGGGACACAGGGGGCATCTATGGCTACACCTTC; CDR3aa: CAWDTGGIYGYTF
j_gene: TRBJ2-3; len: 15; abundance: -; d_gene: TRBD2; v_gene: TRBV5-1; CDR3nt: TGCGCCAGCAGCCTCTGGCTAGCGGACACAGATACGCAGTATTTT; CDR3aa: CASSLWLADTDTQYF
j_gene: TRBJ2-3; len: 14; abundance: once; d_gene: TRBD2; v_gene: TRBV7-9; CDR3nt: TGTGCCAGCGCTGACCCCGGGGGGGCAGATACGCAGTATTTT; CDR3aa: CASADPGGADTQYF
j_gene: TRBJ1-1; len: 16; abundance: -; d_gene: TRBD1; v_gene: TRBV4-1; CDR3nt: TGCGCCAGCAGCCAGAGGGACAGGGGATCGAACACTGAAGCTTTCTTT; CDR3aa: CASSQRDRGSNTEAFF
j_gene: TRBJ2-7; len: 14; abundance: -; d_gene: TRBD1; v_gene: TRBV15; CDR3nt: TGTGCCACCAGCAGACCGGACAGGTCCTACGAGCAGTACTTC; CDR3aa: CATSRPDRSYEQYF
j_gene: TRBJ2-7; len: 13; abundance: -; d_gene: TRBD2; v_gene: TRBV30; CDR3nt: TGTGCCTGGAGCGGACTAGTTTCCTACGAGCAGTACTTC; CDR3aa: CAWSGLVSYEQYF
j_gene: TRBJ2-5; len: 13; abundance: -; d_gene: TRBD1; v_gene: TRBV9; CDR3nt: TGTGCCAGCAGCGCAGGGGGAAGAGAGACCCAGTACTTC; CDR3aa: CASSAGGRETQYF
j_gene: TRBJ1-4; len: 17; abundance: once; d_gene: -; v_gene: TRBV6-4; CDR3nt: TGTGCCAGCAGGCGGGAGAAGTGGATTACAACTAATGAAAAACTGTTTTTT; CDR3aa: CASRREKWITTNEKLFF
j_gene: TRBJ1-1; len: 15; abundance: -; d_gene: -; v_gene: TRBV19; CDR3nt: TGTGCCAGTAGTTCCGGGACAAATTTGAACACTGAAGCTTTCTTT; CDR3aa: CASSSGTNLNTEAFF
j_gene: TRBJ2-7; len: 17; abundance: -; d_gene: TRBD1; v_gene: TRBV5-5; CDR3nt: TGTGCCAGCAGCTTCCAGGGGGCTCTTGGGAGGTTTTTCGAGCAGTACTTC; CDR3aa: CASSFQGALGRFFEQYF
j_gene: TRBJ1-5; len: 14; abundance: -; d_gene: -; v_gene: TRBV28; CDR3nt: TGTGCCAGCAGTTTGGGCCAGGGAAGGCAGCCCCAGCATTTT; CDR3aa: CASSLGQGRQPQHF